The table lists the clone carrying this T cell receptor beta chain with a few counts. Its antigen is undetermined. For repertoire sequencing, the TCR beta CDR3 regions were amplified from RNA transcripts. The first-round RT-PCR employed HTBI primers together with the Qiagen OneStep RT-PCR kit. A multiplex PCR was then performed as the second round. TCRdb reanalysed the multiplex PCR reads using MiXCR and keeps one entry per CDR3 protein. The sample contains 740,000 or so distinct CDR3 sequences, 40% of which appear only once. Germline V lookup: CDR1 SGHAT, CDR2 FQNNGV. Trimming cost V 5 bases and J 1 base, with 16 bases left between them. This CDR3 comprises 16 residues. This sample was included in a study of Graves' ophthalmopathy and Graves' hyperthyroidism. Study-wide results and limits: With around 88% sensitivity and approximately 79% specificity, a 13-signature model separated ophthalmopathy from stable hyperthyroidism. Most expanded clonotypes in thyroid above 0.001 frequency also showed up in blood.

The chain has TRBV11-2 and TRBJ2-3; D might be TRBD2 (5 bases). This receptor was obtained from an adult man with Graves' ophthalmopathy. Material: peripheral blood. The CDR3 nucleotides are TGTGCCAGCAGCGCCCGTGACCACGGGGGCACAGATACGCAGTATTTT. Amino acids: CASSARDHGGTDTQYF.